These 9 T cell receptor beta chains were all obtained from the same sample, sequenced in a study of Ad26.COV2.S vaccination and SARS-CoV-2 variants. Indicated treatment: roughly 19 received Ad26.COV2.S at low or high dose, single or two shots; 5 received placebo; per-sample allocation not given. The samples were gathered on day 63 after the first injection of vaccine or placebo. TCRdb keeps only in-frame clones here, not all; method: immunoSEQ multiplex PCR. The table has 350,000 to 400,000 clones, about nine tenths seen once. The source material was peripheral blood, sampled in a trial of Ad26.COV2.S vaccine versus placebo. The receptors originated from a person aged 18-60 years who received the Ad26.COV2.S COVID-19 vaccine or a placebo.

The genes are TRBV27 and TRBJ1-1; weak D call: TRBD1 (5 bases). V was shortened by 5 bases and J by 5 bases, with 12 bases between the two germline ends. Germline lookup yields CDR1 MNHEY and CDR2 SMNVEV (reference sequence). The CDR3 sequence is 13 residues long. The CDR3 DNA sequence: TGTGCCAGCAGTCTTGAGGGGTGGACTGAAGCTTTCTTT. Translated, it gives CASSLEGWTEAFF.

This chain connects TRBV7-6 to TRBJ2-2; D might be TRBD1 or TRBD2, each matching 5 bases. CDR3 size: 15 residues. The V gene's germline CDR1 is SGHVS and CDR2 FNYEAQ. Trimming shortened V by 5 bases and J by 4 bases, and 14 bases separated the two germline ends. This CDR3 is CASSRSGTATGELFF. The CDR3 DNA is TGTGCCAGCAGCCGATCCGGGACGGCCACCGGGGAGCTGTTTTTT.

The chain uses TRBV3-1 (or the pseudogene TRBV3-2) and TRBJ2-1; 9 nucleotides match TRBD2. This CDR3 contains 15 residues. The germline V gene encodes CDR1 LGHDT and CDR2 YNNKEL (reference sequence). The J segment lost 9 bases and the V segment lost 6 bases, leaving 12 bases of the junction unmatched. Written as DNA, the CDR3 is TGTGCCAGCAGTAGAGCGGGGGGCCGCCCCAGTGAGCAGTTCTTC. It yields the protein CASSRAGGRPSEQFF.

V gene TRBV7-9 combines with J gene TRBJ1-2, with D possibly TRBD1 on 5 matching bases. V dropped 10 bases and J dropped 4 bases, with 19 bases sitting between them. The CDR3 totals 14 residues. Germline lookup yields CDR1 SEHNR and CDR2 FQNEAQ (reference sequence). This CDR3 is CATPEDKNSYGYTF. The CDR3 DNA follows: TGTGCCACTCCCGAGGACAAGAATTCCTATGGCTACACCTTC.

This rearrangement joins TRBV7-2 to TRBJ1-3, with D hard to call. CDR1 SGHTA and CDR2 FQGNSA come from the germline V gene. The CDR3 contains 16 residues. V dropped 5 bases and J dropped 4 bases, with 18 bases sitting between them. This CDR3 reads CASSELGWVLGNTIYF. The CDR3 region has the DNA TGTGCCAGCAGCGAACTCGGGTGGGTCTTGGGAAACACCATATATTTT.

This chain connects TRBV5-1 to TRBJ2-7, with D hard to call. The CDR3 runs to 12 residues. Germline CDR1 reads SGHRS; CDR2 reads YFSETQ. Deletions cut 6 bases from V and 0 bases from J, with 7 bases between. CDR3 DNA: TGCGCCAGCATGGGCAGCTCCTACGAGCAGTACTTC. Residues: CASMGSSYEQYF.

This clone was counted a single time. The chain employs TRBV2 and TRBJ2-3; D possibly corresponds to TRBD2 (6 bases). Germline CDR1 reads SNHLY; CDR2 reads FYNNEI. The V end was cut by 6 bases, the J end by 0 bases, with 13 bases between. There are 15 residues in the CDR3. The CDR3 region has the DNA TGTGCCAGCAGGGGGACTTCGATCAGCACAGATACGCAGTATTTT. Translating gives CASRGTSISTDTQYF.

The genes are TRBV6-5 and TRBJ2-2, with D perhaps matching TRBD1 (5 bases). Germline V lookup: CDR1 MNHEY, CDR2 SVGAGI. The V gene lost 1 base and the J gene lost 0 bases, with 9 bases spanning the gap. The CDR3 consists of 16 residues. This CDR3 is CASSYLRQTNTGELFF. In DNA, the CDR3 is TGTGCCAGCAGTTACTTGAGACAGACGAACACCGGGGAGCTGTTTTTT.

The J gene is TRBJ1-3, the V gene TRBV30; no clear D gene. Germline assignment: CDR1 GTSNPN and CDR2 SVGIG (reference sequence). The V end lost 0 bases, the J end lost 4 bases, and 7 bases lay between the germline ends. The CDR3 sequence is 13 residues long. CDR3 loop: CAWSVSGGNTIYF. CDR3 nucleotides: TGTGCCTGGAGTGTGTCAGGAGGAAACACCATATATTTT.